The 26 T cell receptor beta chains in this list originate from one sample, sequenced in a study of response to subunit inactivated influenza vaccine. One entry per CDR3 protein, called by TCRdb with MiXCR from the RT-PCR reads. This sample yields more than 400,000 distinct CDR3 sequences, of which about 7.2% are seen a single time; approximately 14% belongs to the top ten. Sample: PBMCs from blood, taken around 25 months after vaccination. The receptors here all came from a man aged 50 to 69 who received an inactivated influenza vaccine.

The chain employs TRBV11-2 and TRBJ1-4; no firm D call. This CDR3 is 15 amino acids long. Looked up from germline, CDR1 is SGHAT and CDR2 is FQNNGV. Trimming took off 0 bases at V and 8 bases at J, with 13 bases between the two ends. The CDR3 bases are TGTGCCAGCAGCTTAGACGGAGGTTTGTGGGAAAAACTGTTTTTT. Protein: CASSLDGGLWEKLFF.

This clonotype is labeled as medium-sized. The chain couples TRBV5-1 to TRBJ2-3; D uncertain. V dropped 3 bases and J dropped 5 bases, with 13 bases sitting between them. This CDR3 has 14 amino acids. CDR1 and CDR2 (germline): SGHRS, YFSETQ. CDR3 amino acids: CASSSTRPQDTQYF. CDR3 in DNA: TGCGCCAGCAGCTCTACAAGACCTCAAGATACGCAGTATTTT.

The CDR3 region has the DNA TGTGCCAGCAGTCCAGCGGGAAGCTATGGCTACACCTTC. Translation gives CASSPAGSYGYTF. V is TRBV2 and J is TRBJ1-2; D call uncertain. V was trimmed by 5 bases and J by 4 bases, leaving 11 bases between them. In germline, CDR1 is SNHLY, CDR2 FYNNEI. The CDR3 loop spans 13 amino acids.

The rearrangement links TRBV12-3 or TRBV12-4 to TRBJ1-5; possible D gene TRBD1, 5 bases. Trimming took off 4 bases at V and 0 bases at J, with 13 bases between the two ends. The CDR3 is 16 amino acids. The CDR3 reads CASSYLGGGSNQPQHF. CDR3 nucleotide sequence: TGTGCCAGCAGTTACCTTGGGGGTGGTAGCAATCAGCCCCAGCATTTT.

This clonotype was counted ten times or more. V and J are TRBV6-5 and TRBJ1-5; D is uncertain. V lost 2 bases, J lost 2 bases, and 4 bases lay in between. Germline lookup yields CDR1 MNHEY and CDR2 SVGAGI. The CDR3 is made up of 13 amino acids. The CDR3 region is CASSYMGNQPQHF. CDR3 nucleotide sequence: TGTGCCAGCAGTTACATGGGCAATCAGCCCCAGCATTTT.

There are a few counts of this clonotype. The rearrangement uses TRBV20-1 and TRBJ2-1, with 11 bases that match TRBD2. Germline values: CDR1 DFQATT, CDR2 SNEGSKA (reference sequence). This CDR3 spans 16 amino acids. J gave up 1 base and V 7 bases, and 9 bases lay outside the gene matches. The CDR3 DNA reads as TGCAGTGTGGCTAGCGGGAGGCAGGGGTCCTACAATGAGCAGTTCTTC. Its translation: CSVASGRQGSYNEQFF.

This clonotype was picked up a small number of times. Here the CDR3 reads CATSRDRTSTDTQYF. CDR3 coding DNA: TGTGCCACCAGCAGAGACAGGACTAGCACAGATACGCAGTATTTT. The chain carries TRBV15 and TRBJ2-3, with D tentatively TRBD2 (5 bases). V lost 0 bases and J lost 0, with 7 bases in between. CDR1 and CDR2 from the germline V gene are LNHNV and YYDKDF (reference sequence). There are 15 residues in the CDR3.

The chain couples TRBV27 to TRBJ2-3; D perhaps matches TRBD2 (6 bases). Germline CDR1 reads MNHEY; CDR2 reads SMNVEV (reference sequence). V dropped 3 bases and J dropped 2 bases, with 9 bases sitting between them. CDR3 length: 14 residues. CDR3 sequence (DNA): TGTGCCAGCAGTTTCGGCGGGGTCACAGATACGCAGTATTTT. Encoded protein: CASSFGGVTDTQYF.

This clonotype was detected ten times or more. The CDR3 DNA follows: TGTGCCAGCAGCTTAGATTCAGGGGCAGATACGCAGTATTTT. It translates to CASSLDSGADTQYF. This chain uses TRBV11-2 with TRBJ2-3, with D possibly matching TRBD1 (6 bases). The V end was cut by 0 bases, the J end by 4 bases, with 8 bases between. This CDR3 has 14 residues. Germline assignment: CDR1 SGHAT and CDR2 FQNNGV.

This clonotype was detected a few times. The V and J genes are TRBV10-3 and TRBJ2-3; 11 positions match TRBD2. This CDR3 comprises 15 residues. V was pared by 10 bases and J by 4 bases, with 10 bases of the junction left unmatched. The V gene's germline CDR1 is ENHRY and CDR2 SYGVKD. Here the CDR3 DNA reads TGTGCCAGCAGGACACTAGCGGGAGAGGCAGATACGCAGTATTTT. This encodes CASRTLAGEADTQYF.

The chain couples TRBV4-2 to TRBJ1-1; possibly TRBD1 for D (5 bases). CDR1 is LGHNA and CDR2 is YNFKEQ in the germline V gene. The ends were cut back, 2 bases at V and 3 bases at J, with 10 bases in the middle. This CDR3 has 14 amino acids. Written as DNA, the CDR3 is TGTGCCAGCAGCCAACCAGGGCCCGACACTGAAGCTTTCTTT. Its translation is CASSQPGPDTEAFF.

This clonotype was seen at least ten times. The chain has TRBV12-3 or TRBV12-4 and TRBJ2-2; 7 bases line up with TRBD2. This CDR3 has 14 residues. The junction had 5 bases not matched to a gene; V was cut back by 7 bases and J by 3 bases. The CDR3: CASTPGGDTGELFF. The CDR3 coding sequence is TGTGCCAGCACCCCTGGGGGGGACACCGGGGAGCTGTTTTTT.

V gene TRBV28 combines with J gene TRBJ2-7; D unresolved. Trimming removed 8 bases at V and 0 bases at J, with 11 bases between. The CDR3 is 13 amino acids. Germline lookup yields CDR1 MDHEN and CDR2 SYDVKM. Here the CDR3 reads CASRPGSSYEQYF. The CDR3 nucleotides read TGTGCCAGCCGGCCGGGCAGCTCCTACGAGCAGTACTTC.

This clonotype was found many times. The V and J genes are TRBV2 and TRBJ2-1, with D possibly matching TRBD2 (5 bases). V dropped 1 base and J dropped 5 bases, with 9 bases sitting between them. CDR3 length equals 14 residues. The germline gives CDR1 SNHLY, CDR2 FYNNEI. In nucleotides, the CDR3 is TGTGCCAGCAGTGAAGGGACTCGGAACAATGAGCAGTTCTTC. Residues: CASSEGTRNNEQFF.

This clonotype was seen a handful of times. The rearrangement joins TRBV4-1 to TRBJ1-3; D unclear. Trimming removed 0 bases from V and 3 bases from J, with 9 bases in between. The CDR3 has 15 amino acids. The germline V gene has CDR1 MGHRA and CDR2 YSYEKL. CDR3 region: CASSQEGSLGNTIYF. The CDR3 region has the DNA TGCGCCAGCAGCCAAGAGGGGTCGCTTGGAAACACCATATATTTT.

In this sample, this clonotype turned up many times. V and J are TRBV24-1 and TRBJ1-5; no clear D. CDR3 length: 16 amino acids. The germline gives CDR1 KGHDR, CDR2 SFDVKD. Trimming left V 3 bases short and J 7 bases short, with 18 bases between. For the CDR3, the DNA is TGTGCCACCAGTGATCCACGTGGGCACTACGGGCAGCCCCAGCATTTT. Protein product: CATSDPRGHYGQPQHF.

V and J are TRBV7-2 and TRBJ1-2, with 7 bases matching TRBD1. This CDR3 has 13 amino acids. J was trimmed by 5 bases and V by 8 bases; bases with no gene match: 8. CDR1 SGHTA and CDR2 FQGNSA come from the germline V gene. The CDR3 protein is CASGTGVGYGYTF. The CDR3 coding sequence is TGTGCCAGCGGTACAGGGGTCGGATATGGCTACACCTTC. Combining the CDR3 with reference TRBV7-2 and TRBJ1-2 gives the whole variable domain GAGVSQSPSNKVTEKGKDVELRCDPISGHTALYWYRQSLGQGLEFLIYFQGNSAPDKSGLPSDRFSAERTGGSVSTLTIQRTQQEDSAVYLCASGTGVGYGYTFGSGTRLTVV.

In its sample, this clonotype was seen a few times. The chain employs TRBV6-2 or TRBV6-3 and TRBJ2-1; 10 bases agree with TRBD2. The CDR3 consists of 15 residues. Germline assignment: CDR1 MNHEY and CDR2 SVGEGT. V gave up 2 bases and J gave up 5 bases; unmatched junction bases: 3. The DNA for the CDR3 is TGTGCCAGCAGTTACGGGACTAGCGCGCACAATGAGCAGTTCTTC. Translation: CASSYGTSAHNEQFF.

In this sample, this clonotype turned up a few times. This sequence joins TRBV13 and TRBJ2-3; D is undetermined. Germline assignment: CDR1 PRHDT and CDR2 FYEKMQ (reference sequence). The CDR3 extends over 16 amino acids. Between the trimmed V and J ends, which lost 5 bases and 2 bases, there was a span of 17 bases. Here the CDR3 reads CASSKGGLRYTDTQYF. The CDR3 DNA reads TGTGCCAGCAGCAAAGGTGGTTTGAGATACACAGATACGCAGTATTTT.

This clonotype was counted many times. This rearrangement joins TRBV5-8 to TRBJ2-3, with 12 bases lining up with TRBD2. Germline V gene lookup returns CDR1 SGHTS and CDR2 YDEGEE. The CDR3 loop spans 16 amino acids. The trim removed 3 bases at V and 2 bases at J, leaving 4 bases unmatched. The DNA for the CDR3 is TGTGCCAGCAGCTCCGGACTAGCGGGGTCCACAGATACGCAGTATTTT. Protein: CASSSGLAGSTDTQYF.

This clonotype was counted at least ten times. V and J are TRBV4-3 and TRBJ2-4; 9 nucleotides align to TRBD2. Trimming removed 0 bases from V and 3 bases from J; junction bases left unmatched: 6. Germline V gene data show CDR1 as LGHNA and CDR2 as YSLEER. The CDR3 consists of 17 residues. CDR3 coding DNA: TGCGCCAGCAGCCAAGATGGACCTAGCGGGATCAAAAACATTCAGTACTTC. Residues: CASSQDGPSGIKNIQYF.

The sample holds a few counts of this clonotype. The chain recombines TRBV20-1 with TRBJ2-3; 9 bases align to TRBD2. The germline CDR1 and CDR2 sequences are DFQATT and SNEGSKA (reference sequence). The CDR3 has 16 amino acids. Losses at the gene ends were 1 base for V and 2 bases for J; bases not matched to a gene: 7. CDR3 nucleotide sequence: TGCAGTGCTAGAGGGGCGGGGGGGCCAGTCACAGATACGCAGTATTTT. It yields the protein CSARGAGGPVTDTQYF.

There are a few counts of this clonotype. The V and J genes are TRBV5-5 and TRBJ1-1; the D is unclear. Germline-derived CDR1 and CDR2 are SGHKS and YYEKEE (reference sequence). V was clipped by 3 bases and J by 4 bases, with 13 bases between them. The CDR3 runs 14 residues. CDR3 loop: CASSSNSVGTEAFF. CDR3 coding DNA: TGTGCCAGCAGCTCCAACAGTGTCGGCACTGAAGCTTTCTTT.

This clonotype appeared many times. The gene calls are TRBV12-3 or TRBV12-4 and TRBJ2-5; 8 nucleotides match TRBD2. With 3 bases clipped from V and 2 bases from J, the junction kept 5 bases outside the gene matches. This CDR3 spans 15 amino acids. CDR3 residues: CASSLGGGSQETQYF. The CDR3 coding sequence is TGTGCCAGCAGTTTGGGCGGGGGGTCACAAGAGACCCAGTACTTC.

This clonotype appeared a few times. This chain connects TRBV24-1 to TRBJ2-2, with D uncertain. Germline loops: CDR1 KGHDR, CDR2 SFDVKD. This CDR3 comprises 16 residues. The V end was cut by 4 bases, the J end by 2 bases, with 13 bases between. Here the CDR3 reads CATSDPFSVNTGELFF. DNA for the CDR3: TGTGCCACCAGTGACCCCTTCAGCGTAAACACCGGGGAGCTGTTTTTT.

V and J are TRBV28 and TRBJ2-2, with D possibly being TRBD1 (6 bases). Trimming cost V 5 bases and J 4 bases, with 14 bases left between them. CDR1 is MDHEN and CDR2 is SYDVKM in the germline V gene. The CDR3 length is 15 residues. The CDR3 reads CASSLHQGFTGELFF. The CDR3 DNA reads TGTGCCAGCAGTCTCCACCAGGGGTTCACCGGGGAGCTGTTTTTT.